The 19 T cell receptor beta chains below come from one sample, sequenced in a study of T cell responses to AZD1222 COVID-19 vaccine (dated by TCRdb to about 2021). Library construction relied on the immunoSEQ multiplex PCR assay. This is the immuneACCESS table as TCRdb keeps it, with only in-frame sequences that have V and J called. A part of the clones is gone; compared with another copy, unresolved V genes explain less than half, and the rest is unexplained. The sample includes under 200,000 clones, with around 90% observed a single time. The top ten clones comprise around 4% of the sample. The sample's time point label is to be understood as: baseline before first vaccination. This specimen was peripheral blood, taken on day 0 of AZD1222 vaccination. Receptor source: an adult in good health.

V gene TRBV9 combines with J gene TRBJ1-2, with 12 bases identical to TRBD1. This CDR3 contains 15 residues. Germline trimming cut 4 bases from V and 2 bases from J; bases unmatched to any gene: 3. The V gene's germline CDR1 is SGDLS and CDR2 YYNGEE. CDR3 residues: CASSHGTGGNYGYTF. CDR3 coding DNA: TGTGCCAGCAGCCACGGGACAGGGGGCAACTATGGCTACACCTTC.

The CDR3 reads CASSPTSGLTDTQYF. The CDR3 nucleotides are TGCGCCAGCAGCCCGACTAGCGGCCTCACAGATACGCAGTATTTT. The chain employs TRBV5-1 and TRBJ2-3, with 9 bases aligning to TRBD2. Looked up from germline, CDR1 is SGHRS and CDR2 is YFSETQ. Trimming took 4 bases from V and 2 from J; bases not matched to a gene: 5. There are 15 residues in the CDR3.

The CDR3 DNA follows: TGTGCCAGCAGCCCCTACGGGCTAGCGGTTTACAATGAGCAGTTCTTC. Its translation: CASSPYGLAVYNEQFF. The chain employs TRBV28 and TRBJ2-1, with 7 bases aligning to TRBD2. Germline V gene sequence: CDR1 MDHEN, CDR2 SYDVKM. J lost 4 bases, V lost 6 bases, and 12 bases had no gene match. The CDR3 length is 16 residues.

This CDR3 reads CATSPSGKGSGNTIYF. In nucleotides, the CDR3 is TGTGCCACCAGTCCCTCGGGGAAGGGGTCTGGAAACACCATATATTTT. The chain uses TRBV24-1 and TRBJ1-3; possibly TRBD1 for D (5 bases). The CDR3 sequence is 16 residues long. V lost 6 bases and J 1 base, leaving 15 bases between the germline ends. The germline V gene encodes CDR1 KGHDR and CDR2 SFDVKD.

The chain carries TRBV14 and TRBJ1-2; 8 bases agree with TRBD1. Unmatched junction bases numbered 0, after V lost 5 bases and J lost 4 bases. This CDR3 is 12 amino acids long. The V gene's germline CDR1 is SGHDN and CDR2 FVKESK. The CDR3 spells CASSDRGYGYTF. DNA for the CDR3: TGTGCCAGCAGCGACAGGGGCTATGGCTACACCTTC. The full variable domain, its missing parts supplied by reference TRBV14 and TRBJ1-2, is EAGVTQFPSHSVIEKGQTVTLRCDPISGHDNLYWYRRVMGKEIKFLLHFVKESKQDESGMPNNRFLAERTGGTYSTLKVQPAELEDSGVYFCASSDRGYGYTFGSGTRLTVV.

The gene calls are TRBV14 and TRBJ2-1; TRBD2 is a possible D gene (6 bases). V was clipped by 1 base and J by 2 bases, with 6 bases between them. The CDR3 has 14 residues. Germline values: CDR1 SGHDN, CDR2 FVKESK. The CDR3 coding sequence is TGTGCCAGCAGCCAAGGACTAGCCTACAATGAGCAGTTCTTC. It yields the protein CASSQGLAYNEQFF.

This rearrangement joins TRBV5-1 to TRBJ2-1, with 12 positions matching TRBD2. The CDR3 runs 14 residues. After removal of 0 bases from V and 12 bases from J, the junction contained 4 bases not matched to a gene. Looked up from germline, CDR1 is SGHRS and CDR2 is YFSETQ. CDR3 loop: CASSLGLAGAVQFF. In DNA form, the CDR3 reads TGCGCCAGCAGCTTGGGACTAGCGGGAGCGGTGCAGTTCTTC.

The V and J genes are TRBV28 and TRBJ2-1; D is uncertain. There are 12 residues in the CDR3. CDR1 is MDHEN and CDR2 is SYDVKM in the germline V gene. Trimming took 3 bases from V and 4 from J, leaving 4 bases between them. CDR3 loop: CASSLNYNEQFF. CDR3 nucleotide sequence: TGTGCCAGCAGTTTGAATTACAATGAGCAGTTCTTC.

This clone was seen a handful of times. This chain connects TRBV4-1 to TRBJ1-2, with D possibly being TRBD1 (5 bases). CDR1 and CDR2 from the germline V gene are MGHRA and YSYEKL. The CDR3 loop spans 12 amino acids. V was pared by 4 bases and J by 3 bases, with 6 bases between. Here the CDR3 reads CASSPTDYGYTF. The CDR3 DNA follows: TGCGCCAGCAGCCCGACAGACTATGGCTACACCTTC.

V and J are TRBV7-9 and TRBJ2-4; D tentatively reads TRBD1 or TRBD2 (5 bases each). The germline CDR1 and CDR2 sequences are SEHNR and FQNEAQ (reference sequence). This CDR3 region has 15 residues. V lost 7 bases and J lost 5, with 18 bases in between. CDR3 nucleotide sequence: TGTGCCAGCACCCCTACCCCGAGGGGCGAAAACATTCAGTACTTC. Amino acids: CASTPTPRGENIQYF. Using reference TRBV7-9 and TRBJ2-4 for the parts outside the CDR3, the full variable domain is DTGVSQNPRHKITKRGQNVTFRCDPISEHNRLYWYRQTLGQGPEFLTYFQNEAQLEKSRLLSDRFSAERPKGSFSTLEIQRTEQGDSAMYLCASTPTPRGENIQYFGAGTRLSVL.

This sequence joins TRBV9 and TRBJ1-2; D is unclear. V was cut by 0 bases and J by 2 bases, with 8 bases left in between. Per germline, CDR1 SGDLS and CDR2 YYNGEE. The CDR3 has 14 residues. In nucleotides, the CDR3 is TGTGCCAGCAGCGTAGAGGCCAGCAACTATGGCTACACCTTC. It codes for CASSVEASNYGYTF.

The chain recombines TRBV27 with TRBJ2-7; the match to TRBD1 covers 8 bases. This CDR3 spans 14 amino acids. The germline gives CDR1 MNHEY, CDR2 SMNVEV (reference sequence). The junction had 6 bases not matched to a gene; V was cut back by 3 bases and J by 5 bases. The DNA for the CDR3 is TGTGCCAGCAGTTTGACAGGGGTTTCCCACGAGCAGTACTTC. This sequence encodes CASSLTGVSHEQYF.

This sequence joins TRBV28 and TRBJ1-2; TRBD1 might be the D (6 bases). Trimming left V 8 bases short and J 1 base short, with 11 bases between. This CDR3 comprises 13 residues. Germline lookup yields CDR1 MDHEN and CDR2 SYDVKM. Written as DNA, the CDR3 is TGTGCCAGCTTCGACAGGTTTAACTATGGCTACACCTTC. It specifies CASFDRFNYGYTF.

CDR3 sequence (DNA): TGTGCCAGCAGTTTGGGGGGACAGAGCAATCAGCCCCAGCATTTT. Amino acids: CASSLGGQSNQPQHF. The V gene is TRBV28, the J gene TRBJ1-5; 7 bases fit TRBD1. V shed 3 bases and J 1 base; nucleotides not matched to a gene: 3. Per germline, CDR1 MDHEN and CDR2 SYDVKM. The CDR3 consists of 15 residues.

The chain has TRBV6-1 and TRBJ1-6; weak D call: TRBD1 (6 bases). Trimming cost V 2 bases and J 8 bases, with 10 bases left between them. The CDR3 extends over 14 amino acids. Germline assignment: CDR1 MNHNS and CDR2 SASEGT. The CDR3, as DNA: TGTGCCAGCAGTGAACTACAGGGTTATTCACCCCTCCACTTT. Protein sequence: CASSELQGYSPLHF.

This clone was seen once. The chain links TRBV7-9 to TRBJ2-7; no clear D gene. The CDR3 is 13 residues long. Per the germline V gene, CDR1 is SEHNR and CDR2 is FQNEAQ (reference sequence). Trimming stripped 5 bases from V and 0 bases from J, with 8 bases between. CDR3 bases: TGTGCCAGCAGCGTCGGTAGCTCCTACGAGCAGTACTTC. Amino acid sequence: CASSVGSSYEQYF.

V gene TRBV27 combines with J gene TRBJ2-7; the D gene could be TRBD1 or TRBD2 (5 bases each). Trimming stripped 6 bases from V and 3 bases from J, with 12 bases between. CDR3 length equals 13 residues. The V gene's germline CDR1 is MNHEY and CDR2 SMNVEV (reference sequence). The CDR3 here is CASSRDERYEQYF. The CDR3 DNA sequence: TGTGCCAGCAGCCGGGACGAACGCTACGAGCAGTACTTC.

The chain recombines TRBV5-8 with TRBJ2-7; 7 bases are a match to TRBD1. This CDR3 contains 15 residues. In germline, CDR1 is SGHTS, CDR2 YDEGEE. The ends lost 2 bases at V and 1 base at J; junction bases unmatched: 6. The CDR3 coding sequence is TGTGCCAGCAGCTTTCGACAGGGTTGGTCCTACGAGCAGTACTTC. It specifies CASSFRQGWSYEQYF.

The chain couples TRBV5-4 to TRBJ2-7, with D tentatively TRBD2 (5 bases). Germline assignment: CDR1 SGHNT and CDR2 YYREEE (reference sequence). The V end was cut by 0 bases, the J end by 6 bases, with 13 bases between. This CDR3 spans 14 amino acids. The CDR3 sequence: CASSLGWTAGEQYF. In DNA, the CDR3 is TGTGCCAGCAGCTTGGGTTGGACCGCGGGCGAGCAGTACTTC.